This note documents a single TCR beta chain sequence. The antigen is undetermined. This sample was included in a study of naive and memory T cell subsets. Study-level findings and limits: This RNA-based method may be sensitive to activation-related transcript changes.

The SP2 primer and nested alpha and beta constant region primers amplified ligated cDNA in four rounds. TCRdb redid the calling of the 5' RACE reads with MiXCR, one entry per CDR3 protein. The top ten clones hold around 0.8% of a sample with 45,000 to 55,000 distinct CDR3 sequences, 4.7% of them seen once. TCR cDNA received a 3' ligated oligonucleotide that carried a UMI. RNA was extracted from over 2 ml of whole blood of healthy adults. Input was about 1 to 1,100 ng of DNase-treated total RNA without cell sorting. This TCR was recovered from a female donor in good health.

CDR3 loop: CASSPGKNTGELFF. In DNA form, the CDR3 reads TGTGCCAGCAGCCCAGGAAAAAACACCGGGGAGCTGTTTTTT. This rearrangement joins TRBV5-4 to TRBJ2-2; D call uncertain. V gave up 4 bases and J gave up 2 bases, with 9 bases separating them. Germline V gene lookup returns CDR1 SGHNT and CDR2 YYREEE (reference sequence). CDR3 size: 14 residues.